The rows below give T cell receptor beta chains drawn from one sample of a study of T cells expressing NK-cell markers. TCRdb reanalyzed the 5' RACE reads, giving one entry per CDR3 protein sequence and no DNA. Here the sample table reports a few hundred thousand distinct CDR3 sequences. Sequencing was carried out using blood T cells: a sorted CD56 or NKG2C T cell subset, CD4+ or CD8+ T cells, or bulk PBMC T cells (not recorded which). These receptors all stem from a young man in good health. The CDR3 runs from the conserved cysteine through the conserved F or W.

v_call	j_call	cdr3_aa
TRBV7-8	TRBJ2-1	CASSFRRAGDEQFF
TRBV5-1	TRBJ2-1	CASSPEEPVWFF
TRBV18	TRBJ2-2	CASSGAGRTGELFF
TRBV20-1	TRBJ2-2	CSARDRPSLTGELFF
TRBV13	TRBJ1-2	CASSLISYPNYGYTF
TRBV9	TRBJ1-3	CASSASPQGSGNTIYF
TRBV5-1	TRBJ2-1	CASSLPSGSFINEQFF
TRBV20-1	TRBJ2-3	CSADRGDTQYF
TRBV12-3/TRBV12-4	TRBJ2-5	CASNSHAQETQYF
TRBV12-3/TRBV12-4	TRBJ1-1	CASSLDFGQGAEAFF
TRBV6-4	TRBJ2-1	CASSEGAAGGAYNEQFF
TRBV7-9	TRBJ2-1	CASSQQSNEQFF
TRBV7-2	TRBJ2-1	CASSPRGLENEQFF
TRBV29-1	TRBJ2-6	CSVELRQGVAGANVLTF
TRBV9	TRBJ2-1	CASSDVSTVWVNEQFF
TRBV15	TRBJ2-1	CATSREARPGLAGNNEQFF
TRBV24-1	TRBJ1-2	CATRGPDYGYTF
TRBV4-3	TRBJ2-2	CASSPWTGNTGELFF
TRBV6-2/TRBV6-3	TRBJ2-7	CASSNHNRVSEQYF
TRBV7-8	TRBJ2-3	CASSLRVLVGTSTDTQYF
TRBV6-5	TRBJ2-1	CASSYSLAPTSNEQFF
TRBV3-1	TRBJ2-2	CATINTGELFF
TRBV5-1	TRBJ1-3	CASSPSDRSSGNTIYF
TRBV12-3/TRBV12-4	TRBJ2-1	CASSFSRRAHEQFF
TRBV15	TRBJ1-1	CATSRLDRDDTEAFF
TRBV2	TRBJ2-3	CASSQRAGGRLAGADTQYF
TRBV2	TRBJ2-2	CASPPGPRRTGELFF
TRBV3-1	TRBJ2-2	CASSQKGPGELFF
TRBV11-2	TRBJ2-1	CASSLGEGNRDEQFF
TRBV4-2	TRBJ2-4	CASSQDPRDRVAKNIQYF
TRBV7-9	TRBJ2-7	CASSLGVQVGNEQYF
TRBV28	TRBJ1-5	CASSSNGQQGGQPQHF
TRBV20-1	TRBJ2-3	CSARDSPGLHTQYF
TRBV7-9	TRBJ2-1	CASSFGQPGNEQFF
TRBV2	TRBJ2-4	CASSGAPVGGAKNIQYF
TRBV7-9	TRBJ2-1	CARQPVNNEQFF
TRBV3-1	TRBJ2-3	CASSASVNTDTQYF
TRBV9	TRBJ2-5	CASSAPVGLAGVETQYF
TRBV5-1	TRBJ2-2	CASKPGGQGPIGELFF
TRBV5-1	TRBJ2-5	CASSLEAAGGQETQYF
TRBV7-9	TRBJ1-1	CASSRPPGGEAFF
TRBV24-1	TRBJ2-1	CATSDPTSALYNEQFF